The rows below give T cell receptor beta chains drawn from one sample of a study of T-cell reconstitution after alpha-beta-depleted transplantation in children. Each CDR3 protein gets one entry after TCRdb re-called the PCR reads with MiXCR. The sample lists about 440,000 distinct CDR3 sequences, 43% occurring once. Material: PBMCs, obtained before TCRalphabeta/CD19-depleted stem cell transplant. All receptors come from a girl aged 2 to 10 with aplastic anemia, due to receive a stem cell transplant. CDR3s include the opening cysteine and the closing phenylalanine or tryptophan.

v_call: TRBV9; j_call: TRBJ2-1; cdr3_aa: CASSGGADNEQFF
v_call: TRBV7-3; j_call: TRBJ2-7; cdr3_aa: CASSLKGGSEQYF
v_call: TRBV28; j_call: TRBJ1-2; cdr3_aa: CASSTPGQENYGYTF
v_call: TRBV6-1; j_call: TRBJ1-3; cdr3_aa: CASSHEVSGNTIYF
v_call: TRBV12-3/TRBV12-4; j_call: TRBJ2-1; cdr3_aa: CASSLPRQGLEQFF
v_call: TRBV10-2; j_call: TRBJ2-3; cdr3_aa: CASSLFPRGERRTDTQYF
v_call: TRBV12-3/TRBV12-4; j_call: TRBJ2-7; cdr3_aa: CASRGQGAGEQYF
v_call: TRBV7-6; j_call: TRBJ2-1; cdr3_aa: CASSPFPNSGTERNNEQFF
v_call: TRBV11-2; j_call: TRBJ2-3; cdr3_aa: CASNEAQGARRTDTQYF
v_call: TRBV6-1; j_call: TRBJ1-1; cdr3_aa: CASGWTGRNTEAFF
v_call: TRBV20-1; j_call: TRBJ1-1; cdr3_aa: CSATWNVNTEAFF
v_call: TRBV7-6; j_call: TRBJ1-6; cdr3_aa: CASSLESESSYNSPLHF
v_call: TRBV6-5; j_call: TRBJ2-7; cdr3_aa: CASSYSRLVPAGERYEQYF
v_call: TRBV15; j_call: TRBJ2-7; cdr3_aa: CATSRGGLGSYEQYF
v_call: TRBV3-1; j_call: TRBJ2-7; cdr3_aa: CASSRGISHFEQYF
v_call: TRBV27; j_call: TRBJ1-2; cdr3_aa: CASSLDRWNGYTF
v_call: TRBV7-8; j_call: TRBJ2-1; cdr3_aa: CASSLIGGISYNEQFF
v_call: TRBV6-5; j_call: TRBJ1-6; cdr3_aa: CASSYSASEPPLHF
v_call: TRBV7-2; j_call: TRBJ2-2; cdr3_aa: CASSLDFNTGELFF
v_call: TRBV6-1; j_call: TRBJ2-7; cdr3_aa: CASSTTSGISYEQYF
v_call: TRBV12-3/TRBV12-4; j_call: TRBJ2-7; cdr3_aa: CASSYGQGYEQYF
v_call: TRBV7-8; j_call: TRBJ2-7; cdr3_aa: CASSPLASHTYLQYF
v_call: TRBV20-1; j_call: TRBJ2-7; cdr3_aa: CCARDPLRTGTYEQYF
v_call: TRBV5-1; j_call: TRBJ2-2; cdr3_aa: CASSFQRESGELFF
v_call: TRBV18; j_call: TRBJ2-7; cdr3_aa: CASSPPQSWWEQYF
v_call: TRBV2; j_call: TRBJ2-2; cdr3_aa: CTLCLRVSAGARGTGELFF
v_call: TRBV24-1; j_call: TRBJ1-2; cdr3_aa: CATSDPGNRDDYGYTF
v_call: TRBV9; j_call: TRBJ2-5; cdr3_aa: CASSVNLGETQYF
v_call: TRBV11-2; j_call: TRBJ2-3; cdr3_aa: CASSQTTGTTDTQYF
v_call: TRBV29-1; j_call: TRBJ2-3; cdr3_aa: CSVRGVITDTQYF
v_call: TRBV14; j_call: TRBJ2-7; cdr3_aa: CASSHRSYEQYF
v_call: TRBV10-3; j_call: TRBJ1-2; cdr3_aa: CAIRQYSRAGGYTF
v_call: TRBV20-1; j_call: TRBJ2-1; cdr3_aa: CSARDTGTYNEQFF
v_call: TRBV24-1; j_call: TRBJ2-5; cdr3_aa: CATSDYPPGTQYF
v_call: TRBV6-2/TRBV6-3; j_call: TRBJ2-2; cdr3_aa: CASRRSGNTGEPFF
v_call: TRBV20-1; j_call: TRBJ2-2; cdr3_aa: CSAPGLAANTGELFF
v_call: TRBV4-2; j_call: TRBJ2-7; cdr3_aa: CASSQESQISYEQYF
v_call: TRBV2; j_call: TRBJ1-2; cdr3_aa: CASRQQANYGYTF
v_call: TRBV7-9; j_call: TRBJ1-1; cdr3_aa: CASTRGGGTEAFF
v_call: TRBV20-1; j_call: TRBJ2-1; cdr3_aa: CSAGQGYNEQFF
v_call: TRBV9; j_call: TRBJ2-2; cdr3_aa: CASSVNPGQGAGELFF
v_call: TRBV5-1; j_call: TRBJ2-2; cdr3_aa: CASSLPPGPTGKQEVAGELFF
v_call: TRBV12-3/TRBV12-4; j_call: TRBJ2-4; cdr3_aa: CASSLTGRGNIQYF
v_call: TRBV15; j_call: TRBJ2-1; cdr3_aa: CATSRRTGPDEQFF
v_call: TRBV27; j_call: TRBJ1-2; cdr3_aa: CASSSMPPDRGYGDTF
v_call: TRBV29-1; j_call: TRBJ1-5; cdr3_aa: CSVGGGSNQPQHF
v_call: TRBV15; j_call: TRBJ2-1; cdr3_aa: CATSRRAGNEQFF
v_call: TRBV7-6; j_call: TRBJ2-1; cdr3_aa: CASSRGVGPGPTMTEQFF
v_call: TRBV30; j_call: TRBJ2-1; cdr3_aa: CAWGRTGVLLDEQFF
v_call: TRBV14; j_call: TRBJ1-1; cdr3_aa: CASSQDQESEAFF
v_call: TRBV5-6; j_call: TRBJ2-1; cdr3_aa: CASSLLSSGNEQFF
v_call: TRBV7-2; j_call: TRBJ1-3; cdr3_aa: CASRRELGNTIYF
v_call: TRBV20-1; j_call: TRBJ2-1; cdr3_aa: CSARGLAGGRDEQFF
v_call: TRBV12-3/TRBV12-4; j_call: TRBJ1-2; cdr3_aa: CASSLEGTVRIGGYTF
v_call: TRBV6-1; j_call: TRBJ2-1; cdr3_aa: CASSTALGGPSPYNEQFF
v_call: TRBV20-1; j_call: TRBJ2-3; cdr3_aa: CRGGDSVSDTQYF
v_call: TRBV14; j_call: TRBJ2-7; cdr3_aa: CASSQRALAVSSYEQYF